One T cell receptor (beta chain) is described in this entry. CDR3 size: 15 residues. Germline loops: CDR1 LGHNA, CDR2 YSLEER. Trimming at V came to 6 bases and at J to 5 bases, leaving 12 bases not matched to a gene. Per the original data handling: Nucleated cell counts were estimated from reference gene primer amplification. The assay was immunoSEQ multiplex PCR, and TCRdb's table has in-frame clones only and misses some. D and trimming come from the DNA, and the V and J calls and clone size come from that table. Here the sample spans 150,000 or so clones, more than 65% being singletons. These data are taken from a study of blood T cell repertoires in COVID-19. At the level of the study: Acute and convalescent COVID-19 specimens originated in the United States, Italy and Spain. T cells, B-cell-depleted T cells, or PBMCs supplied cDNA or gDNA.

The sequence was obtained from a woman aged 60-70 years with COVID-19, enrolled during active disease. The specimen was peripheral blood. The rearrangement joins TRBV4-3 to TRBJ1-2; 7 bases fit TRBD1. The DNA for the CDR3 is TGCGCCAGCAGTGCCAAAAGACAGGGAGAGTATGGCTACACCTTC. Its translation is CASSAKRQGEYGYTF.